The 14 T cell receptor beta chains below all came from one sample that was sequenced in a study of T cell responses to AZD1222 COVID-19 vaccine. Repertoires were generated with immunoSEQ multiplex PCR, while TCRdb's copy carries only in-frame clones and drops some. The data show some 110,000 clones, 80% to 90% seen once. The sequencing here drew on peripheral blood, taken on day 0 of AZD1222 vaccination. These TCRs come from an adult in good health.

V and J are TRBV4-2 and TRBJ1-4; 7 nucleotides match TRBD1. This CDR3 has 15 residues. Per germline, CDR1 LGHNA and CDR2 YNFKEQ. V lost 2 bases and J lost 8; bases outside the gene matches: 8. CDR3 nucleotides: TGTGCCAGCAGCCAATCGACAGGGAGTCGCGAAAAACTGTTTTTT. It encodes CASSQSTGSREKLFF.

The genes are TRBV7-2 and TRBJ2-5; D is possibly TRBD2 (5 bases). CDR3 length: 14 residues. Germline CDR1 SGHTA, CDR2 FQGNSA. V lost 4 bases to trimming and J lost 4 bases, with 13 bases between them. The CDR3 DNA follows: TGTGCCAGCAGCTCGCCGCCGCGGGCAGAGACCCAGTACTTC. Translated: CASSSPPRAETQYF.

This rearrangement joins TRBV5-1 to TRBJ2-3; perhaps TRBD2 as D (6 bases). In germline, CDR1 is SGHRS, CDR2 YFSETQ. Trimming shortened V by 6 bases and J by 2 bases, and 13 bases separated the two germline ends. This CDR3 comprises 14 residues. The CDR3 nucleotides are TGCGCCAGCAATACTGGGGAGGTCACAGATACGCAGTATTTT. Its translation is CASNTGEVTDTQYF.

This clone was picked up one time. This sequence joins TRBV7-2 and TRBJ2-1; 9 nucleotides align to TRBD2. This CDR3 contains 16 residues. Germline-derived CDR1 and CDR2 are SGHTA and FQGNSA. J gave up 9 bases and V 1 base, and 10 bases lay outside the gene matches. This CDR3 is CASSLVSGGPGFEQFF. The CDR3 DNA sequence: TGTGCCAGCAGCTTAGTTAGCGGGGGCCCGGGCTTTGAGCAGTTCTTC.

This clone was found a few times. This chain links TRBV5-4 with TRBJ2-7; D possibly uses TRBD1 or TRBD2 (5 bases each). Looked up from germline, CDR1 is SGHNT and CDR2 is YYREEE (reference sequence). The V gene lost 1 base and the J gene lost 5 bases, with 16 bases spanning the gap. The CDR3 has 15 amino acids. As DNA, the CDR3 is TGTGCCAGCAGCTTGCGGGGCAGGGCCGGGAACGAGCAGTACTTC. Translation gives CASSLRGRAGNEQYF.

The V call is TRBV2, the J call TRBJ2-6; a possible D gene is TRBD1 (6 bases). From germline, CDR1 is SNHLY and CDR2 FYNNEI. The length of the CDR3 is 15 residues. The V end lost 6 bases, the J end lost 3 bases, and 12 bases lay between the germline ends. Here the CDR3 reads CASSPTGHGANVLTF. In nucleotides, the CDR3 is TGTGCCAGCAGCCCAACAGGGCATGGGGCCAACGTCCTGACTTTC.

The chain uses TRBV24-1 and TRBJ2-7, with 7 bases lining up with TRBD1. The CDR3 is made up of 15 amino acids. V shed 1 base and J 9 bases; nucleotides not matched to a gene: 11. Per germline, CDR1 KGHDR and CDR2 SFDVKD. Here the CDR3 reads CATSDFTGVEWTQYF. DNA for the CDR3: TGTGCCACCAGTGATTTTACAGGGGTAGAATGGACGCAGTACTTC.

The V and J genes are TRBV7-2 and TRBJ1-2; no definite D call. From germline, CDR1 is SGHTA and CDR2 FQGNSA. V shed 3 bases and J shed 2 bases, with 13 bases lying between them. The CDR3 loop spans 15 amino acids. This CDR3 is CASSFQINPNYGYTF. The CDR3 DNA sequence: TGTGCCAGCAGCTTCCAGATCAACCCCAACTATGGCTACACCTTC.

The chain couples TRBV5-4 to TRBJ2-3, with 9 bases that match TRBD1. The junction had 6 bases not matched to a gene; V was cut back by 4 bases and J by 3 bases. The CDR3 totals 15 residues. CDR1 and CDR2 from the germline V gene are SGHNT and YYREEE (reference sequence). The CDR3 DNA sequence: TGTGCCAGCAGCCCGACAGGGGGAGGGACAGATACGCAGTATTTT. It codes for CASSPTGGGTDTQYF.

J is TRBJ2-7 and V is TRBV5-1, with D maybe TRBD2 (5 bases). CDR3 length: 14 amino acids. V dropped 0 bases and J dropped 3 bases, with 10 bases sitting between them. Germline V gene sequence: CDR1 SGHRS, CDR2 YFSETQ. In nucleotides, the CDR3 is TGCGCCAGCAGCTTGGTGGGGAGAAACTACGAGCAGTACTTC. Its protein product is CASSLVGRNYEQYF.

Written as DNA, the CDR3 is TGTGCCAGCAGTTTTCCCGGGGAGACCCAGTACTTC. Protein sequence: CASSFPGETQYF. The chain combines TRBV6-5 with TRBJ2-5, with D unclear. Trimming removed 4 bases at V and 5 bases at J, with 8 bases between. Germline loops: CDR1 MNHEY, CDR2 SVGAGI. This CDR3 spans 12 amino acids.

The chain couples TRBV5-1 to TRBJ2-7; D remains unclear. V lost 4 bases, J lost 2 bases, and 19 bases lay in between. This CDR3 has 16 amino acids. Germline loops: CDR1 SGHRS, CDR2 YFSETQ. The CDR3 DNA follows: TGCGCCAGCAGCCAGTCGCCGGGTACAGTAGCCTACGAGCAGTACTTC. Its protein is CASSQSPGTVAYEQYF. The entire variable domain, with the rest obtained from reference TRBV5-1 and TRBJ2-7, is as follows: KAGVTQTPRYLIKTRGQQVTLSCSPISGHRSVSWYQQTPGQGLQFLFEYFSETQRNKGNFPGRFSGRQFSNSRSEMNVSTLELGDSALYLCASSQSPGTVAYEQYFGPGTRLTVT.

This chain connects TRBV5-5 to TRBJ1-1; weak D call: TRBD1 (6 bases). Trimming removed 0 bases at V and 4 bases at J, with 16 bases between. The CDR3 extends over 16 amino acids. Germline lookup yields CDR1 SGHKS and CDR2 YYEKEE (reference sequence). The CDR3 bases are TGTGCCAGCAGCTTGGCTGGGGGGGGCGGGCGCACTGAAGCTTTCTTT. Translating it yields CASSLAGGGGRTEAFF.

This rearrangement joins TRBV5-1 to TRBJ2-2; tentatively, D is TRBD1 (5 bases). The V end lost 0 bases, the J end lost 4 bases, and 10 bases lay between the germline ends. Germline V lookup: CDR1 SGHRS, CDR2 YFSETQ. This CDR3 contains 15 residues. The DNA for the CDR3 is TGCGCCAGCAGCTTGGTGCAGGGTTCCACCGGGGAGCTGTTTTTT. Translating it yields CASSLVQGSTGELFF.